These T cell receptor beta chains were read from a single sample in a study of T cell responses to AZD1222 COVID-19 vaccine. Here immunoSEQ multiplex PCR was the method, and the copy in TCRdb shows in-frame clones only, minus some. The table has 180,000 or so clones, roughly 91% seen once. This material consisted of peripheral blood, taken 28 days after the second AZD1222 dose. All receptors come from an adult who received the AZD1222 COVID-19 vaccine. The conserved cysteine and the conserved F or W are not part of the CDR3 here. The order of the fields is CDR3 length, V gene, CDR3 protein.

13 TRBV6-5 ASSLPSAGEYEQY
13 TRBV3-1/TRBV3-2 ASSPPGTRDYEQY
14 TRBV4-3 ASSPLAGGGTGELF
13 TRBV28 ASSFAIAGGYEQY
13 TRBV2 ASSPQGSYNSPLH
18 TRBV4-2 ASSQGLAGGPGGSANEQF
14 TRBV10-3 AISDERDSGTGELF
10 TRBV5-4 ASSLSGGELF
11 TRBV7-9 ASSPELRGGYT
8 TRBV20-1 SAGLEGYT
13 TRBV5-6 ASSFGLAASYEQY
9 TRBV12-3/TRBV12-4 ASSSQGRET
13 TRBV28 ASKATGEGNQPQH
11 TRBV6-4 ASSSQDTDTQY
11 TRBV19 ASSPGLSYGYT
16 TRBV27 AIDNRDIGRSPGNTIY
12 TRBV3-1/TRBV3-2 ASSTGGPHSPLH
10 TRBV15 ATSRDDGEQF
13 TRBV4-2 ASSQDGVANEKLF
13 TRBV6-2/TRBV6-3 ASSPHDSALYGYT
9 TRBV18 ASSPQSEQF
13 TRBV7-8 ASSVQGLNTGELF
14 TRBV7-2 ASSSSGTGGADTQY
10 TRBV9 ASSDSDSPLH
13 TRBV10-3 AIRQTDNSYNEQF
12 TRBV9 ASKEAVSTDTQY
14 TRBV28 ASSGALGQGSREQY
13 TRBV4-1 ASSQESARATEAF
14 TRBV5-8 ASSFISGVSNQPQH
13 TRBV19 ASSIQRDAPETQY
14 TRBV2 ASSQDRGGTNTEAF
13 TRBV15 ATSRVGSRVAEAF
12 TRBV10-1 ASKDSSMNTEAF
13 TRBV7-2 ASSLEGTGTYEQY
13 TRBV6-5 ASSYQGRANYGYT
13 TRBV28 ASSLDRVGTDTQY
13 TRBV11-2 ASSPSLGGNQPQH
9 TRBV2 ASTGGSEQF
11 TRBV5-4 ASSLTGTGELF
12 TRBV5-1 ASSPEGLREKLF
13 TRBV3-1/TRBV3-2 ASSHLGSDNQPQH
10 TRBV29-1 SVGGATDTQY
13 TRBV7-2 ASSLTSGSHNEQF
11 TRBV20-1 SASISGGTEAF
13 TRBV11-2 ASSPRTSGFDEQF
10 TRBV28 ASSLLNQPQH
12 TRBV6-2/TRBV6-3 ASSFSGGSTEAF
11 TRBV7-3 ASSLIDGYEQY
14 TRBV9 ASSVGGTTGANVLT